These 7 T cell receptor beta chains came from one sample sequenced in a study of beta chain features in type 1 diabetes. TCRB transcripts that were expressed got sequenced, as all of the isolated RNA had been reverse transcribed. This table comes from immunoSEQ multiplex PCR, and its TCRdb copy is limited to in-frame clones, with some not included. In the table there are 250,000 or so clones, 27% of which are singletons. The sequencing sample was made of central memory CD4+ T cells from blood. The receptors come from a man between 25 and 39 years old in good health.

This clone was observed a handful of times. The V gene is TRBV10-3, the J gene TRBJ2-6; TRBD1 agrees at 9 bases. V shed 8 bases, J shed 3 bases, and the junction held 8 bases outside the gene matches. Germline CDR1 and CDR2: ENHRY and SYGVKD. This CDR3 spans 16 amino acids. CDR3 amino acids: CAIALGQGGGANVLTF. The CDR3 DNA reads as TGTGCCATCGCCCTGGGACAGGGAGGTGGGGCCAACGTCCTGACTTTC.

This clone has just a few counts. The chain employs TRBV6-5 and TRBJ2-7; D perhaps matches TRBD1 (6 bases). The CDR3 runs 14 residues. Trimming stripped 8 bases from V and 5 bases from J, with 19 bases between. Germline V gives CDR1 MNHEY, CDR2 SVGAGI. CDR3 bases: TGTGCCAGCGGCCGTCAGGACAGTTTGAACGAGCAGTACTTC. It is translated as CASGRQDSLNEQYF.

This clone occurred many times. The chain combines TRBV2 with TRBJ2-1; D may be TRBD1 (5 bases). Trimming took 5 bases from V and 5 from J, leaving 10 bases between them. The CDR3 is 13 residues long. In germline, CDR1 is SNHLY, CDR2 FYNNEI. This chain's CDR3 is CASSKDSNNEQFF. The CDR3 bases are TGTGCCAGCAGTAAAGACAGCAACAATGAGCAGTTCTTC.

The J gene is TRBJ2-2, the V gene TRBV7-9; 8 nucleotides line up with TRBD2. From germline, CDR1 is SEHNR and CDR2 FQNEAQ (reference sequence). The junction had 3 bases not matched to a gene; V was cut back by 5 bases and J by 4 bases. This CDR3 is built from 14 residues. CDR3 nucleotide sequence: TGTGCCAGCAGCGTAACTAGCGGCACCGGGGAGCTGTTTTTT. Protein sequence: CASSVTSGTGELFF. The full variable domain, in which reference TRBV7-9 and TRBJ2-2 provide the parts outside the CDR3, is DTGVSQNPRHKITKRGQNVTFRCDPISEHNRLYWYRQTLGQGPEFLTYFQNEAQLEKSRLLSDRFSAERPKGSFSTLEIQRTEQGDSAMYLCASSVTSGTGELFFGEGSRLTVL.

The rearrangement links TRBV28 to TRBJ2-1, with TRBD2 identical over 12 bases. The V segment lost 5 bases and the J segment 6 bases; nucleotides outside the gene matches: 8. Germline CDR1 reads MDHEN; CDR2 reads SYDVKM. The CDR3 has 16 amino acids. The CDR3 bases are TGTGCCAGCAGTCTTGCCGGGACTAGCGGGCGCAATGAGCAGTTCTTC. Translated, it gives CASSLAGTSGRNEQFF.

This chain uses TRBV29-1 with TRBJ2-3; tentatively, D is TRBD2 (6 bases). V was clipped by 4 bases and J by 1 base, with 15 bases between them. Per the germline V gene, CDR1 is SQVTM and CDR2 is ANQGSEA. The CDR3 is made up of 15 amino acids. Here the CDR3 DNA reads TGCAGCGTTGGGGGTAGCGGCCCCGGCACAGATACGCAGTATTTT. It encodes CSVGGSGPGTDTQYF.

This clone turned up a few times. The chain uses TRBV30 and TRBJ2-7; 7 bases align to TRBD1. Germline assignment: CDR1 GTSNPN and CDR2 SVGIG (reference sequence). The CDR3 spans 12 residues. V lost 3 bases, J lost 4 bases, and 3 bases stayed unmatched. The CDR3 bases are TGTGCCTGGAGCCAGACAGGGTACGAGCAGTACTTC. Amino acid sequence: CAWSQTGYEQYF.